This T cell receptor beta chain appears in the sequencing data of a study of tumor and adjacent non-tumor tissue in lung cancer. On the study more broadly: There were roughly 11 adenocarcinoma, a couple of squamous cell carcinoma and 1 small cell lung cancer cases. Whole-study results and caveats: Tumor tissue had significantly higher TCR diversity than normal lung.

Notes on this clonotype: Its antigen remains unknown.

The template was RNA from unsorted bulk tissue. Germline V lookup: CDR1 SGHDN, CDR2 FVKESK. The CDR3 totals 11 residues. A modified ARM-PCR protocol with three rounds of nested PCR amplified TCRbeta. TCRdb re-called the multiplex PCR reads with MiXCR, one entry per CDR3 protein. The data show more than 85,000 distinct CDR3 sequences, nearly 85% seen once. Material for sequencing was lung tumor tissue. The receptor's source is a man between 65 and 80 years old with non-small cell lung cancer. The rearrangement joins TRBV14 to TRBJ2-3; D call uncertain. In DNA form, the CDR3 reads TGTGTCAGGAGCCAACGTACCACGCAGTATTTT. Protein sequence: CVRSQRTTQYF.